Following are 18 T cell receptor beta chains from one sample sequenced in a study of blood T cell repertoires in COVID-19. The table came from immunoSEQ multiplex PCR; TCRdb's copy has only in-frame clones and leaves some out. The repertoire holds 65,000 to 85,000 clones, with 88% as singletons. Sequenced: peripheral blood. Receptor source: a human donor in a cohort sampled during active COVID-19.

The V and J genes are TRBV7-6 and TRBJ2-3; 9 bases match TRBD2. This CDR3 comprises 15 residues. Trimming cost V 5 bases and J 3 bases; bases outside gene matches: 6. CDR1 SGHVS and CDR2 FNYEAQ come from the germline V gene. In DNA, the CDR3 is TGTGCCAGCAGCCCGTTAGCGGGAGTTACAGATACGCAGTATTTT. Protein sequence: CASSPLAGVTDTQYF.

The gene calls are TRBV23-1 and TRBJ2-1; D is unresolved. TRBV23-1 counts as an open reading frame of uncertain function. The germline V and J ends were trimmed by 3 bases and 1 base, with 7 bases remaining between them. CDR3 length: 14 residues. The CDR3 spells CASSHSSSYNEQFF. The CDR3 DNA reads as TGCGCCAGCAGTCATAGTTCTTCCTACAATGAGCAGTTCTTC.

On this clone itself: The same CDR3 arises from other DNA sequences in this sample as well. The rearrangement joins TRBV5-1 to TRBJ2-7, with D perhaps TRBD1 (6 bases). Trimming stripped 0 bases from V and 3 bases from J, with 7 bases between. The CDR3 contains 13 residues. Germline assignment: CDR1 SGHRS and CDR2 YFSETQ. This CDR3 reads CASSLEQGYEQYF. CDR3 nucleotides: TGCGCCAGCAGCTTGGAACAGGGCTACGAGCAGTACTTC.

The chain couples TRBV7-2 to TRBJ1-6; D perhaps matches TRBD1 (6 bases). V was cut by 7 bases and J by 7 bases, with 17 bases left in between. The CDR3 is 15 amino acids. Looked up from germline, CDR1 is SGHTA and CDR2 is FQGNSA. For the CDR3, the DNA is TGTGCCAGCACCCTCTCGGGGGGCCCCAATTCACCCCTCCACTTT. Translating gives CASTLSGGPNSPLHF.

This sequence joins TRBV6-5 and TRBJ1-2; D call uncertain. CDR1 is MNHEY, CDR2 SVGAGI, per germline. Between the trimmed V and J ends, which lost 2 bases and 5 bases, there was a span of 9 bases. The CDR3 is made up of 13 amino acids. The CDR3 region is CASSYEGRYGYTF. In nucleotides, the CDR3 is TGTGCCAGCAGTTACGAGGGTCGGTATGGCTACACCTTC.

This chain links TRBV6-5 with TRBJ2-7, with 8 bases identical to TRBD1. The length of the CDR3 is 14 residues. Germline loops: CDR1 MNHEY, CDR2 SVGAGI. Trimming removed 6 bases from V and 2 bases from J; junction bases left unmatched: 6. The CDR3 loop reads CASRDTGQAYEQYF. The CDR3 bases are TGTGCCAGCAGGGACACGGGACAGGCCTACGAGCAGTACTTC.

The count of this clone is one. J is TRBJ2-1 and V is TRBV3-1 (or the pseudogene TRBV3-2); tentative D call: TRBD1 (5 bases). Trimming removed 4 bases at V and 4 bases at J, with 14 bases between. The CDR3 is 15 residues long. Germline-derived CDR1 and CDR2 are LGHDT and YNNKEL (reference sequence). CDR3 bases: TGTGCCAGCAGCCTCCAGGGTGGCGGTTACAATGAGCAGTTCTTC. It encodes CASSLQGGGYNEQFF.

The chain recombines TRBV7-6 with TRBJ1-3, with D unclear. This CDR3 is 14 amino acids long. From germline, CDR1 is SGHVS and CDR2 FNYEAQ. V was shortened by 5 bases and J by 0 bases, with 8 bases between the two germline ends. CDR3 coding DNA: TGTGCCAGCAGCCGCGGGAGCTCTGGAAACACCATATATTTT. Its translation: CASSRGSSGNTIYF.

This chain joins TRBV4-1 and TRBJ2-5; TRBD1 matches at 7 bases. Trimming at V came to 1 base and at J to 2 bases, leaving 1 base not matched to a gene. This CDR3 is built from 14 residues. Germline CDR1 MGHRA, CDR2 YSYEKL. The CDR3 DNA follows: TGCGCCAGCAGCCAAGCGGGACAGCAAGAGACCCAGTACTTC. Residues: CASSQAGQQETQYF.

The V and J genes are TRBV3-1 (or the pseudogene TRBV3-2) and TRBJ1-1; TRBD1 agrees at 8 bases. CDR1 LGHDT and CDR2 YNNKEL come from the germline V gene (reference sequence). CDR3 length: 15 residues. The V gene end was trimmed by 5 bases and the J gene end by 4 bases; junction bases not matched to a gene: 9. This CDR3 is CASSSLGQGGTEAFF. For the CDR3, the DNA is TGTGCCAGCAGCTCACTCGGACAGGGAGGCACTGAAGCTTTCTTT.

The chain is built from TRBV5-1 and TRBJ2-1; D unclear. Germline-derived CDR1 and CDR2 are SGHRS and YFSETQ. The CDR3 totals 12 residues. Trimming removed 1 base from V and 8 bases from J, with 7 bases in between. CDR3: CASSLSLDEQFF. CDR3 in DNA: TGCGCCAGCAGCTTGAGCTTGGATGAGCAGTTCTTC.

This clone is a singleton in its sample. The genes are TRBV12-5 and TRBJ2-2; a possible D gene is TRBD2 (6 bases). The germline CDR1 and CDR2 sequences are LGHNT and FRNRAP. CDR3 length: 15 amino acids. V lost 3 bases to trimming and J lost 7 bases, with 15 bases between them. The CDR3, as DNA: TGTGCTAGTGGTTTCTCAGGAGGGGCCCACGGGGAGCTGTTTTTT. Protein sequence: CASGFSGGAHGELFF.

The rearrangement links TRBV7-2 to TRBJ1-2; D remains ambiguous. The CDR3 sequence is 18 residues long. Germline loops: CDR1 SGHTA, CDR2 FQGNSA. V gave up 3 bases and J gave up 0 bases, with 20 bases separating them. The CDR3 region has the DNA TGTGCCAGCAGCTTCGGCAGCTCCCGCGGTACCACTAACTATGGCTACACCTTC. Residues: CASSFGSSRGTTNYGYTF.

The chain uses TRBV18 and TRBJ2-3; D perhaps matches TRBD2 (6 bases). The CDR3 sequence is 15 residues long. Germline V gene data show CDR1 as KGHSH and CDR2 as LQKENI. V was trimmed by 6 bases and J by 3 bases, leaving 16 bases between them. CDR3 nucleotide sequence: TGTGCCAGCTCCCCCCCCGGGAGAGGAACAGATACGCAGTATTTT. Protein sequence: CASSPPGRGTDTQYF.

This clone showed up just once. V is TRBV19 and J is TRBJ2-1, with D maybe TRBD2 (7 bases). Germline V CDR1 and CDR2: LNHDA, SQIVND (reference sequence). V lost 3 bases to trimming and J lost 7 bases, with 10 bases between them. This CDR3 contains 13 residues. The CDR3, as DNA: TGTGCCAGTAGTATGGGGAGGGGGAATGAGCAGTTCTTC. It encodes CASSMGRGNEQFF. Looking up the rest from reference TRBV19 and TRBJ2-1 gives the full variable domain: DGGITQSPKYLFRKEGQNVTLSCEQNLNHDAMYWYRQDPGQGLRLIYYSQIVNDFQKGDIAEGYSVSREKKESFPLTVTSAQKNPTAFYLCASSMGRGNEQFFGPGTRLTVL.

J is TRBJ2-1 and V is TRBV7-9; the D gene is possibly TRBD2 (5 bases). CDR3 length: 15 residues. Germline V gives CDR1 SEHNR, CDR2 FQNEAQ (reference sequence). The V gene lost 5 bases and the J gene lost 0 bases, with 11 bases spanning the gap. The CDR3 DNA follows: TGTGCCAGCAGCCCAAGACTAAACTCCTACAATGAGCAGTTCTTC. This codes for CASSPRLNSYNEQFF. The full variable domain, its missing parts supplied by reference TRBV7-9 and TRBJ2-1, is DTGVSQNPRHKITKRGQNVTFRCDPISEHNRLYWYRQTLGQGPEFLTYFQNEAQLEKSRLLSDRFSAERPKGSFSTLEIQRTEQGDSAMYLCASSPRLNSYNEQFFGPGTRLTVL.

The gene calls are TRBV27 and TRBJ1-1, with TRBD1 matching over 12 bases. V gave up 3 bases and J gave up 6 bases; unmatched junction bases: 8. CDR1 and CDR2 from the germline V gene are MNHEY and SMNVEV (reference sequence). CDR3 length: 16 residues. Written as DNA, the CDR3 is TGTGCCAGCAGTTTGCGGGGGGGACAGGGGGCTCCTGAAGCTTTCTTT. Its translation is CASSLRGGQGAPEAFF.

The CDR3 region has the DNA TGTGCCAGTAGCTCGGGACAGTCAGTACAAGAGACCCAGTACTTC. The encoded protein is CASSSGQSVQETQYF. This rearrangement joins TRBV19 to TRBJ2-5; TRBD1 matches at 7 bases. The V and J ends lost 6 bases and 2 bases, in that order; junction bases with no gene match: 9. The CDR3 is 15 amino acids. The germline V gene has CDR1 LNHDA and CDR2 SQIVND (reference sequence).